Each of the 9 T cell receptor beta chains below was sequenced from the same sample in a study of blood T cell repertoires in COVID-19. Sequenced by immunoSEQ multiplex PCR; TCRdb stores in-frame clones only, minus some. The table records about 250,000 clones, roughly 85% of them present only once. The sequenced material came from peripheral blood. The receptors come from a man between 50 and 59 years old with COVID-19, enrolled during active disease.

As DNA, the CDR3 is TGTGCCAGCACCCCCCGGCGGGGAGAAGCTTTCTTT. This codes for CASTPRRGEAFF. This chain joins TRBV12-3 or TRBV12-4 and TRBJ1-1; D not resolved. V was clipped by 7 bases and J by 8 bases, with 14 bases between them. The CDR3 runs to 12 residues.

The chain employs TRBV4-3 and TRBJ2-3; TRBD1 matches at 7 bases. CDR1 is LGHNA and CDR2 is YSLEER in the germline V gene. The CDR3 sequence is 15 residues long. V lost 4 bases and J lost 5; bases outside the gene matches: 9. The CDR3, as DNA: TGCGCCAGCAGCCCAAAGACAGGGTGGGGAGATACGCAGTATTTT. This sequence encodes CASSPKTGWGDTQYF.

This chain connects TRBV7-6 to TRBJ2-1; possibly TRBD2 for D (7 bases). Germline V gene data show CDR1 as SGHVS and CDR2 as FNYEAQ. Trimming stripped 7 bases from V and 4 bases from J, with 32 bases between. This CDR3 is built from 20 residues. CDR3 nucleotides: TGTGCCAGCACCCCCCAGAATCGGTTTATTTGGCGGGGGCCTTACAATGAGCAGTTCTTC. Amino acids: CASTPQNRFIWRGPYNEQFF.

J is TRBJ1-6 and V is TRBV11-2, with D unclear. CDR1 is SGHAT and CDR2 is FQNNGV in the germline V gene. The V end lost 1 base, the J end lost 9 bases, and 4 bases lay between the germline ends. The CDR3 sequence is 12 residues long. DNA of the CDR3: TGTGCCAGCAGCTTAGGTCTTTCACCCCTCCACTTT. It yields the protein CASSLGLSPLHF.

CDR3 sequence: CASSQDPQGRNTIYF. The DNA for the CDR3 is TGTGCCAGCAGCCAAGATCCCCAGGGAAGAAACACCATATATTTT. This chain connects TRBV3-1 (or the pseudogene TRBV3-2) to TRBJ1-3; D perhaps matches TRBD1 (5 bases). Trimming took 0 bases from V and 5 from J, leaving 11 bases between them. The germline V gene has CDR1 LGHDT and CDR2 YNNKEL (reference sequence). The CDR3 length is 15 residues.

The CDR3 DNA follows: TGTGCCAGCAGCTTAGTGACAGGGACTAACTATGGCTACACCTTC. It specifies CASSLVTGTNYGYTF. The chain carries TRBV7-9 and TRBJ1-2; TRBD1 matches at 7 bases. The V and J ends lost 1 base and 0 bases, in that order; junction bases with no gene match: 2. CDR1 is SEHNR, CDR2 FQNEAQ, per germline (reference sequence). The CDR3 contains 15 residues. Full variable domain (rest looked up from reference TRBV7-9 and TRBJ1-2): DTGVSQNPRHKITKRGQNVTFRCDPISEHNRLYWYRQTLGQGPEFLTYFQNEAQLEKSRLLSDRFSAERPKGSFSTLEIQRTEQGDSAMYLCASSLVTGTNYGYTFGSGTRLTVV.

The chain's CDR3 is CASSRGSLIAKNIQYF. CDR3 coding DNA: TGTGCCAGCAGCCGGGGGAGTCTAATAGCCAAAAACATTCAGTACTTC. The chain joins TRBV5-8 to TRBJ2-4; possibly TRBD2 for D (6 bases). Germline V CDR1 and CDR2: SGHTS, YDEGEE. The length of the CDR3 is 16 residues. Trimming took 4 bases from V and 0 from J, leaving 14 bases between them.

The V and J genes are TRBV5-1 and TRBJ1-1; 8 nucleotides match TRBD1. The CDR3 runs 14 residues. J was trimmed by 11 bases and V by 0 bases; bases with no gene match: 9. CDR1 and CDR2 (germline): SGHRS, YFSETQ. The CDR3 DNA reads TGCGCCAGCAGCTTGGGGCAGGGGGCAGGTCGGGCTTTCTTT. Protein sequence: CASSLGQGAGRAFF.

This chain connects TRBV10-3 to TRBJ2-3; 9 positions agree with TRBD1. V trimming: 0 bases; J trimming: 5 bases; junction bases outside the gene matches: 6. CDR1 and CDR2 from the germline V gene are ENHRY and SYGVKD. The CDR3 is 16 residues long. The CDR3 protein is CAISESHRGPVDTQYF. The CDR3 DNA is TGTGCCATCAGTGAGTCGCACAGGGGGCCTGTAGATACGCAGTATTTT.